The clone carrying this T cell receptor (beta chain) was counted ten times or more. Its antigen is as yet unknown. After removal of 6 bases from V and 0 bases from J, the junction contained 15 bases not matched to a gene. The CDR3 runs to 17 residues. Germline lookup yields CDR1 DFQATT and CDR2 SNEGSKA (reference sequence). Making use of molecular barcodes, quantitative 5'-RACE generated TCR beta libraries. In TCRdb, the 5' RACE reads were re-called with MiXCR into one record per CDR3 protein. The profile shows about 240,000 distinct CDR3 sequences, about 11% of them singletons. The sample comes from a study of CD8 T cells in ankylosing spondylitis. Study results and limitations: Disease-linked clones reportedly concentrated significantly in matched ankylosing spondylitis synovial fluid.

The genes are TRBV20-1 and TRBJ2-3, with 7 nucleotides matching TRBD1. The source of this sequence is a male donor with ankylosing spondylitis or in good health (not recorded which). Sequenced: blood, either unsorted or a sorted T cell fraction (not recorded which). This CDR3 is CSAHDRQGTPSTDTQYF. The CDR3 coding sequence is TGCAGTGCACATGATAGACAGGGAACTCCTAGCACAGATACGCAGTATTTT.